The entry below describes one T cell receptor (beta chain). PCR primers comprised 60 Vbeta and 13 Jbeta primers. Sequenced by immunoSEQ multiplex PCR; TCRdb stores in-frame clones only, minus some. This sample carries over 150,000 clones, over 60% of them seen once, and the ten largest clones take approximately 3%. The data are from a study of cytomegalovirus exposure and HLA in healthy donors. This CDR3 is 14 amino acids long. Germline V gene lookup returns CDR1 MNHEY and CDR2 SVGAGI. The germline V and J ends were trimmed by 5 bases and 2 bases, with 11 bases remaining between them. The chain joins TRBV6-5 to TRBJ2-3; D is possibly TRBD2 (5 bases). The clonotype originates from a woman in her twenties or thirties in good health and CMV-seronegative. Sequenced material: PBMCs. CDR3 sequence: CASSPDWNTDTQYF. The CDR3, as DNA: TGTGCCAGCAGTCCGGACTGGAACACAGATACGCAGTATTTT.